This T cell receptor beta chain was obtained from a study of vaccination and CD4 T cells after COVID-19. Study in general: Stimulation used overlapping spike peptides from SARS-CoV-2, HCoV-NL63, HCoV-OC43 and HCoV-229E.

The Oncomine TCR Beta short-read assay sequenced DNA from cultured CD4+ T cells. The authors extracted genomic DNA from cultured CD4+ T cells. TCRdb analysed the PCR reads with MiXCR anew, one entry per CDR3 protein. The repertoire includes under 20,000 distinct CDR3 sequences, about half of them detected once, and about 15% sits in the top ten. Of note for this clonotype: Its antigen is unidentified.

From germline, CDR1 is SGHTA and CDR2 FQGTGA. CDR3 size: 11 residues. V lost 5 bases to trimming and J lost 5 bases, with 4 bases between them. This sample's treatment: roughly 11-day PBMC culture with coronavirus spike peptide pools or control peptides (ViraFEST assay). ViraFEST used peptide pools to expand antigen-specific T cells, then sequenced TCRs. The V and J genes are TRBV7-3 and TRBJ2-1; D unclear. The input for sequencing was CD4+ T cells from blood, cultured in vitro, taken before SARS-CoV-2 vaccination. This sequence was found in a human donor who had recovered from COVID-19. In DNA form, the CDR3 reads TGTGCCAGCAGCGTTGACAATGAGCAGTTCTTC. It translates to CASSVDNEQFF.